This T cell receptor delta chain appears in the sequencing data of a study of gamma-delta chains in newborns, infants, children. TCRdb called clones anew from the reads with CATT. This table has about 4,200 delta-chain clones, about 14% appearing once. This clone is large within its sample. The same CDR3 also results from other DNA sequences found in this sample. Germline values: CDR1 TSWWSYY, CDR2 QGS. The CDR3 is made up of 19 amino acids. Trimming removed 0 bases from V and 0 bases from J; junction bases left unmatched: 12. The chain combines TRDV1 with TRDJ1, with 8 bases lining up with TRDD3. Material for sequencing was blood. The origin of this receptor is a child who was a newborn, infant or young child, either healthy, febrile or measles-vaccinated (not recorded which). As DNA, the CDR3 is TGTGCTCTTGGGGAACTTCCCGTACTGGGGGTCCCGTACACCGATAAACTCATCTTT. Amino acid sequence: CALGELPVLGVPYTDKLIF.